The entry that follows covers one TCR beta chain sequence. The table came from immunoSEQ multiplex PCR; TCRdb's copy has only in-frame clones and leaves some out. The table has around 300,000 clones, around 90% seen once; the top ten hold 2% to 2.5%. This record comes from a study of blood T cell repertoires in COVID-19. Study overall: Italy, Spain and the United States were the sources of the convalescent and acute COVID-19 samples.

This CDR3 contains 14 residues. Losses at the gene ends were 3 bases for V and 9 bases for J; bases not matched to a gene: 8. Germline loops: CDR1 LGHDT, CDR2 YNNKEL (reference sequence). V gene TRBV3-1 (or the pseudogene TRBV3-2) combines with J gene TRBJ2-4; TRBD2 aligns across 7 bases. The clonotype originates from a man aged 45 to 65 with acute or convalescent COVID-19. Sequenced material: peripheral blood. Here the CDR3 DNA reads TGTGCCAGCAGCCACCCTGAGCGGGGAGGCATTCAGTACTTC. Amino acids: CASSHPERGGIQYF.